This T cell receptor (beta chain) was sequenced during a study of blood T cell repertoires in COVID-19. Germline CDR1 is MGHRA and CDR2 is YSYEKL. The V and J ends lost 6 bases and 8 bases respectively, with 16 bases between them. This CDR3 region has 13 residues. Sequencing was performed with immunoSEQ multiplex PCR; in TCRdb, only in-frame clones are kept and a portion is missing. The sample includes fewer than 60,000 clones, around 81% seen only once; the top ten take 6.9%. This clone was observed a handful of times. The receptor was isolated from a man aged 70 or older with active COVID-19. The chain combines TRBV4-1 with TRBJ1-2, with D uncertain. Sequenced: peripheral blood. The CDR3 spells CASSFTSSGGYTF. CDR3 DNA sequence: TGCGCCAGCAGTTTCACATCATCCGGGGGCTACACCTTC.